Sequencing of this TCR beta chain was carried out in a study of siplizumab effects on memory and regulatory T cells. To note about this clone: Its antigen remains unidentified.

Study-level points and caveats: Sequences below about 10^-5 frequency were poorly captured. As a result, only a minor fraction of alloreactive clones mapped to unstimulated subsets. In unstimulated cells, naive T cells appeared more diverse than memory T cells and seemed major alloresponse contributors. Alloreactive CD4+ clones that could be mapped were on average 68.8% Treg-derived with siplizumab, against more than 25% in controls.

Assaying covered roughly 92,000 TCR templates per sample. Repertoires were generated with immunoSEQ multiplex PCR, while TCRdb's copy carries only in-frame clones and drops some. The sample yields 75,000 to 95,000 clones, more than 80% seen once. The ends lost 6 bases at V and 2 bases at J; junction bases unmatched: 6. The CDR3 consists of 16 residues. The V gene's germline CDR1 is MNHEY and CDR2 SMNVEV (reference sequence). The sequencing sample was made of CD4+ T cells sorted from blood. This clonotype was obtained from a human donor in good health. This chain links TRBV27 with TRBJ2-1, with TRBD2 identical over 11 bases. In DNA form, the CDR3 reads TGTGCCAGCAGCCTACTAGCGGGAGATCCCTACAATGAGCAGTTCTTC. This codes for CASSLLAGDPYNEQFF.